This T cell receptor beta chain comes out of a study of shared clonotypes between healthy human individuals (dated by TCRdb to the early 2020s). Regarding the research as a whole: The cohort included three men and a couple of women between 18 and 49 years of age. For each donor, CD4 naive and CD4 memory were each given three plates, CD8 naive was given two plates, and CD8 memory was given one plate. Leukapheresis yielded between about 0.85 and 9 billion PBMCs per donor. Different laboratories and diverse techniques were used to prepare libraries and sequence TCR repertoires, to increase sequencing depth and limit assay-specific biases. To estimate repertoire size and how much clonotype sharing occurs between individuals, the study deeply sequenced the blood TCR repertoires of about 5 healthy adults.

On this clone itself: The antigen this receptor binds is unknown. No per-base quality is available; no much larger clone lies one base away. This sample also contains other DNA sequences that code for the same CDR3.

At the junction V is shortened by 4 bases and J by 3 bases; bases outside the gene matches: 3. The CDR3, from cysteine to phenylalanine, totals 15 residues. The DNA shown is the 45-base CDR3, in frame from base 1. Based on the germline V gene, the CDR1 and CDR2 sequences are SGHRS and YFSETQ. What the authors observed across the whole study: Higher generation probabilities were observed for clonotypes shared by all four sorted-subset donors than for non-shared clonotypes. The small number of donors limited the genetic and exposure-history diversity represented. Incomplete sequencing was indicated by rarefaction of sorted-subset datasets, despite the large sequencing depth. Based on pairwise subsampling, the degree of clonotype sharing among donors was expected to be affected by sequencing depth. Only blood was sampled, and tissue TCR repertoires likely differ from those in blood. Sharing across four donors was observed for 4.5% to 6.5% of naive CD4, about 3.2% of naive CD8, 2% to 2.5% of memory CD4, and roughly 0.4% of memory CD8 clonotypes. Estimated clonotype richness was generally larger for naive than for memory subsets.

Using the deep immunoSEQ assay, TCR CDR3 regions were amplified from genomic DNA by multiplex PCR. Extracted genomic DNA from each cell subset was spread evenly across all wells of several immunoSEQ 96-well plates, with each plate serving as a replicate. For sorted subsets, each replicate PCR was loaded with approximately 0.2 ug genomic DNA, equivalent to about 30,000 T cell genomes. Purified libraries were measured with a Qubit 3.0 fluorometer, size-checked on a Bioanalyzer 2100, and measured again with the KAPA Library Quantification kit. A separate single-read 150-cycle Illumina NextSeq 550 flow cell was used to sequence each immunoSEQ 96-well plate. In the original analysis: The immunoSEQ output contained only junctional sequences without quality scores, so filtering could not match that applied to full-length reads. Sequences were annotated with PyIR, a Python wrapper for IgBLAST v1.9, and V/J genes and CDR3 were assigned using IMGT germline references. Any read was removed if the V/J assignment was weak (E-value above 1e-6), the CDR3 was missing, or the read contained stop codons, out-of-frame junctions, or ambiguous translated residues. V3J clonotypes were defined as sequences sharing an identical inferred V gene, J gene, and CDR3 amino acid sequence. Percentage overlap between repertoires was calculated by dividing the number of shared unique clonotypes by the size of the smaller repertoire. Richness of each repertoire was evaluated using RTK rarefaction, the Chao1 estimator, and Recon v2.1 estimates of unobserved clonotypes. Generation probabilities were computed with OLGA for all TCRbeta clonotypes obtained by the gDNA method from several donors. The immuneACCESS repertoire file appears here via TCRdb, limited to in-frame rearrangements. These files lack a portion of the clones; in checked studies, under half of the deficit traces to unresolved V genes, and the cause of the others is not known. The V and J calls and the clone size are those of that table, but D and trimming were determined from the DNA. Present in this sample are roughly 1,100,000 clones, about 74% of which were seen just once. Nearly 1.5% of the sample lies in the top ten.

Healthy HIV-negative adults with no recently reported acute infections or vaccinations were included as donors. Every donor was a Caucasian adult living in Nashville, Tennessee, USA. CD4+ T cells were enriched by magnetic negative selection; naive cells were then positively selected on CD45RA, and the negative fraction formed the memory subset. Blood was collected by leukapheresis, and PBMCs were isolated by Ficoll-Histopaque density gradient centrifugation and then cryopreserved in liquid nitrogen vapor phase. Analytical flow cytometry was used to check the purity and quantity of every magnetically sorted T cell population. Genomic DNA was isolated from every sorted fraction and measured by UV absorbance on a Nanodrop 2000c.

The sample was memory CD4+ T cells sorted from blood. Read against the paper, the sample's cell subset or site label means: CD45RA-negative fraction. The rearranged chain carries TRBV5-1 and TRBJ1-6; TRBD1 agrees with 8 junctional bases. This sequence was found in a man between 18 and 35 years old in good health. The DNA sequence reads TGCGCCAGCAGCCCGGGACAGGTCTATAATTCACCCCTCCACTTT. Protein translation: CASSPGQVYNSPLHF.